This T cell receptor beta chain originates from a study of T cell responses to AZD1222 COVID-19 vaccine. The CDR3 sequence is 15 residues long. Per germline, CDR1 SNHLY and CDR2 FYNNEI. V lost 8 bases, J lost 2 bases, and 18 bases lay in between. Sequenced by immunoSEQ multiplex PCR; TCRdb stores in-frame clones only, minus some. The data contain about 180,000 clones, 85% to 95% of them singletons. Remarks on this clone: Its specificity is unknown.

Study conclusions and caveats: An increase in Spike-specific TCR breadth and depth was observed after two AZD1222 doses. Nearly half of the spike-specific TCRs reportedly recognize variant regions that carry no mutations. At baseline, seropositivity was found in only six or seven AZD1222 recipients.

The clonotype originates from an adult who received the AZD1222 COVID-19 vaccine. The input for sequencing was peripheral blood, taken 28 days after the second AZD1222 dose. This chain joins TRBV2 and TRBJ2-5, with D perhaps given as TRBD1 or TRBD2 (6 bases each). The CDR3 spells CASGGTRAVQETQYF. Written as DNA, the CDR3 is TGTGCCAGCGGGGGGACAAGGGCGGTACAAGAGACCCAGTACTTC. The full variable domain, its missing parts supplied by reference TRBV2 and TRBJ2-5, is EPEVTQTPSHQVTQMGQEVILRCVPISNHLYFYWYRQILGQKVEFLVSFYNNEISEKSEIFDDQFSVERPDGSNFTLKIRSTKLEDSAMYFCASGGTRAVQETQYFGPGTRLLVL.